This record concerns one TCR beta chain sequence. Its target is unknown. Use of 60 Vbeta and 13 Jbeta primers characterized the PCR. Assay used: immunoSEQ multiplex PCR; TCRdb lists only in-frame clones, some missing. The table records under 95,000 clones, more than 75% of them present only once. CDR3 size: 15 residues. Germline CDR1 reads SGDLS; CDR2 reads YYNGEE. The ends were cut back, 3 bases at V and 3 bases at J, with 15 bases in the middle. The sample is drawn from a study of cytomegalovirus exposure and HLA in healthy donors. Findings and caveats of the study: Reportedly, cytomegalovirus status was diagnosed with high sensitivity and specificity. Analysis was performed later, and it showed HLA-associated TCR beta chains to be more clonally expanded than equally common others.

The sequence was obtained from a man aged 30 to 39 in good health and CMV-seropositive. The V call is TRBV9, the J call TRBJ1-2; the D gene is possibly TRBD1 (5 bases). Sequenced sample: PBMCs. CDR3 amino acids: CASSDPAGLDYGYTF. CDR3 DNA sequence: TGTGCCAGCAGCGACCCCGCAGGGTTAGACTATGGCTACACCTTC.